These 18 T cell receptor beta chains share one sample of origin, sequenced in a study of regulatory T cells in long-lasting Graves disease. Researchers made TCR beta libraries by using iRepertoire HTBI primers and running Arm-PCR on CDR3 regions. From the multiplex PCR reads, TCRdb called clonotypes with MiXCR, one entry per CDR3 protein. The repertoire includes around 400,000 distinct CDR3 sequences, over 9.5% of them detected once, and 15% to 20% sits in the top ten. Time point: newly diagnosed GD, antithyroid drugs for less than 3 months. Preparation of the TCR library used RNA extracted from PBMCs. These data also featured in a second study, about T cells in Graves' hyperthyroidism and ophthalmopathy.

Here the sequenced sample was peripheral blood mononuclear cells (PBMCs), taken at new diagnosis, from a patient treated with antithyroid drugs. Receptors originate from a woman between 18 and 29 years old with Graves disease.

The table lists this clonotype with many counts. The V and J genes are TRBV13 and TRBJ2-7, with 12 bases aligning to TRBD2. The length of the CDR3 is 14 residues. The V and J ends lost 6 bases and 5 bases, in that order; junction bases with no gene match: 5. Germline V CDR1 and CDR2: PRHDT, FYEKMQ (reference sequence). CDR3 sequence reads: CASSLAGGINEQYF. The CDR3 DNA is TGTGCCAGCAGTCTAGCGGGAGGGATCAACGAGCAGTACTTC.

This clonotype has ten or more counts. This rearrangement joins TRBV20-1 to TRBJ2-1; D gene unclear. Trimming pared 8 bases from V and 6 bases from J, leaving 23 bases between. Germline-derived CDR1 and CDR2 are DFQATT and SNEGSKA (reference sequence). The CDR3 sequence is 15 residues long. CDR3 loop: CSTKQDSPSRNEQFF. DNA for the CDR3: TGCAGTACGAAACAAGACTCGCCTTCCCGCAATGAGCAGTTCTTC.

The chain couples TRBV27 to TRBJ2-5, with TRBD2 matching over 8 bases. The V and J ends lost 7 bases and 7 bases, in that order; junction bases with no gene match: 11. The CDR3 is 14 residues long. Germline V gives CDR1 MNHEY, CDR2 SMNVEV (reference sequence). Written as DNA, the CDR3 is TGTGCCAGCACTGAACCGGGACTAGGGTCGACCCAGTACTTC. It is translated as CASTEPGLGSTQYF.

This clonotype was seen ten or more times. The chain has TRBV5-6 and TRBJ1-3; D is uncertain. V was shortened by 2 bases and J by 4 bases, with 10 bases between the two germline ends. CDR1 and CDR2 (germline): SGHDT, YYEEEE. The CDR3 spans 14 residues. The CDR3 loop reads CASSLIRKGNTIYF. For the CDR3, the DNA is TGTGCCAGCAGCTTAATCCGAAAAGGAAACACCATATATTTT.

This clonotype was recorded many times. The V call is TRBV24-1, the J call TRBJ2-3, with 11 nucleotides matching TRBD1. CDR3 length: 17 residues. Germline CDR1 is KGHDR and CDR2 is SFDVKD. Losses at the gene ends were 2 bases for V and 2 bases for J; bases not matched to a gene: 5. CDR3 in DNA: TGTGCCACCAGTGATTATCGGACAGGGGGCGTCACAGATACGCAGTATTTT. Translation gives CATSDYRTGGVTDTQYF.

The table lists this clonotype with a few counts. V is TRBV19 and J is TRBJ2-3; D perhaps matches TRBD2 (6 bases). There are 13 residues in the CDR3. V lost 3 bases and J lost 10, with 14 bases in between. Germline lookup yields CDR1 LNHDA and CDR2 SQIVND (reference sequence). The chain's CDR3 is CASSIETGVAQYF. The CDR3 DNA is TGTGCCAGTAGTATTGAGACGGGGGTGGCGCAGTATTTT.

In its sample, this clonotype was seen many times. The chain couples TRBV15 to TRBJ2-7; the D gene is possibly TRBD2 (5 bases). The V gene's germline CDR1 is LNHNV and CDR2 YYDKDF (reference sequence). The CDR3 consists of 16 residues. Trimming stripped 0 bases from V and 7 bases from J, with 19 bases between. CDR3 in amino acids: CATSRDPVLEAREQYF. In DNA form, the CDR3 reads TGTGCCACCAGCAGAGACCCTGTTTTGGAGGCTCGGGAGCAGTACTTC.

This clonotype occurred many times. The J gene is TRBJ1-5, the V gene TRBV6-5, with 9 bases lining up with TRBD1. This CDR3 is built from 15 residues. The V gene's germline CDR1 is MNHEY and CDR2 SVGAGI. Losses at the gene ends were 0 bases for V and 4 bases for J; bases not matched to a gene: 1. The CDR3 reads CASSYSGQGNQPQHF. The CDR3 DNA reads TGTGCCAGCAGTTACTCGGGACAGGGAAATCAGCCCCAGCATTTT.

This clonotype was found many times. This chain joins TRBV12-3 or TRBV12-4 and TRBJ2-1, with 7 bases fitting TRBD2. The J segment lost 7 bases and the V segment lost 4 bases, leaving 7 bases of the junction unmatched. CDR3 length equals 14 residues. The CDR3, as DNA: TGTGCCAGCAGTTGGCCGGGAGGTTGGAATGAGCAGTTCTTC. It encodes CASSWPGGWNEQFF.

This clonotype was recorded a few times. This CDR3 reads CASTDLEQFF. CDR3 nucleotide sequence: TGTGCCAGCACGGATCTAGAGCAGTTCTTC. The V call is TRBV7-9, the J call TRBJ2-1, with unresolved D. CDR3 length: 10 residues. CDR1 and CDR2 (germline): SEHNR, FQNEAQ (reference sequence). V was clipped by 7 bases and J by 10 bases, with 8 bases between them. Looking up the rest from reference TRBV7-9 and TRBJ2-1 gives the full variable domain: DTGVSQNPRHKITKRGQNVTFRCDPISEHNRLYWYRQTLGQGPEFLTYFQNEAQLEKSRLLSDRFSAERPKGSFSTLEIQRTEQGDSAMYLCASTDLEQFFGPGTRLTVL.

The sample holds a few counts of this clonotype. The chain employs TRBV20-1 and TRBJ2-1; a weak D match, TRBD2 (7 bases). Germline CDR1 and CDR2: DFQATT and SNEGSKA (reference sequence). V was shortened by 1 base and J by 7 bases, with 17 bases between the two germline ends. The CDR3 has 15 amino acids. CDR3 bases: TGCAGTGCTAGAGCTAGGGGGGGGCCGGGGAATGAGCAGTTCTTC. This translates into CSARARGGPGNEQFF.

J is TRBJ1-4 and V is TRBV6-2 or TRBV6-3, with D tentatively TRBD1 (5 bases). The germline V and J ends were trimmed by 0 bases and 8 bases, with 10 bases remaining between them. CDR1 and CDR2 (germline): MNHEY, SVGEGT. The CDR3 length is 14 residues. CDR3 bases: TGTGCCAGCAGTTACTCGATAGGGACGGAAAAACTGTTTTTT. This translates into CASSYSIGTEKLFF.

At least ten counts were recorded for this clonotype. The chain has TRBV18 and TRBJ2-7; TRBD1 matches at 7 bases. The CDR3 runs to 16 residues. CDR1 is KGHSH, CDR2 LQKENI, per germline. J was trimmed by 0 bases and V by 4 bases; bases with no gene match: 9. CDR3 loop: CASSQGAGFSSYEQYV. CDR3 coding DNA: TGTGCCAGCTCACAGGGGGCCGGTTTTAGCTCCTACGAGCAGTACGTC.

This clonotype has a handful of counts. J is TRBJ2-3 and V is TRBV20-1; 11 bases are shared with TRBD1. CDR1 and CDR2 from the germline V gene are DFQATT and SNEGSKA (reference sequence). V trimming: 6 bases; J trimming: 5 bases; junction bases outside the gene matches: 10. The CDR3 runs 15 residues. DNA of the CDR3: TGCAGTGCAAGGACAGGGGGCATGCCATTAGATACGCAGTATTTT. This gives the protein CSARTGGMPLDTQYF.

This clonotype appeared many times. The chain couples TRBV7-6 to TRBJ2-7, with no clear D. The CDR3 is made up of 13 amino acids. Per the germline V gene, CDR1 is SGHVS and CDR2 is FNYEAQ. V was cut by 5 bases and J by 4 bases, with 12 bases left in between. The CDR3 DNA reads TGTGCCAGCAGCAGCCTGCTAGGGTACGAGCAGTACTTC. Protein sequence: CASSSLLGYEQYF. Looking up the rest from reference TRBV7-6 and TRBJ2-7 gives the full variable domain: GAGVSQSPRYKVTKRGQDVALRCDPISGHVSLYWYRQALGQGPEFLTYFNYEAQQDKSGLPNDRFSAERPEGSISTLTIQRTEQRDSAMYRCASSSLLGYEQYFGPGTRLTVT.

This clonotype was seen ten or more times. This chain links TRBV6-1 with TRBJ2-6; D perhaps matches TRBD2 (6 bases). Trimming cost V 7 bases and J 0 bases, with 10 bases left between them. The CDR3 is 15 amino acids. The V gene's germline CDR1 is MNHNS and CDR2 SASEGT. CDR3 DNA sequence: TGTGCCAGCAAGAGGCGGGGCTCTGGGGCCAACGTCCTGACTTTC. It is translated as CASKRRGSGANVLTF.

This clonotype was detected ten times or more. CDR3 in DNA: TGTGCCAGCAGCCCTCCTAGCGCAATCACCTACGAGCAGTACTTC. Translating gives CASSPPSAITYEQYF. This chain joins TRBV7-2 and TRBJ2-7, with D perhaps TRBD2 (6 bases). The CDR3 extends over 15 amino acids. Trimming took 5 bases from V and 2 from J, leaving 16 bases between them. The germline CDR1 and CDR2 sequences are SGHTA and FQGNSA.

The rearrangement uses TRBV4-2 and TRBJ2-1; D might be TRBD1 or TRBD2, each matching 5 bases. The CDR3 sequence is 16 residues long. CDR1 is LGHNA and CDR2 is YNFKEQ in the germline V gene. V lost 4 bases, J lost 10 bases, and 23 bases lay in between. The CDR3: CASSRPGPTSSKEQFF. CDR3 sequence (DNA): TGTGCCAGCAGCCGACCGGGACCTACCTCATCGAAAGAGCAGTTCTTC.